This T cell receptor (beta chain) derives from a study of shared clonotypes between healthy human individuals (dated by TCRdb to about 2020). Turning to the overall study: The cohort comprised a couple of women and a few men aged 18 to 49 years. For each donor, CD4 naive and CD4 memory were each given three plates, CD8 naive was given two plates, and CD8 memory was given one plate. To estimate repertoire size and how much clonotypes are shared between individuals, the study performed deep sequencing of blood TCR repertoires from roughly five healthy adults. To increase sequencing depth and limit assay-specific biases, TCR repertoire library preparation and sequencing were carried out by different laboratories using diverse techniques. Leukapheresis yielded between about 0.85 and 10 billion PBMCs per donor.

The cysteine opens and the phenylalanine closes a CDR3 of 15 amino acids. The DNA shown is the 45-base CDR3, in frame from base 1. V sheds 3 bases and J sheds 1 base, leaving 11 bases between their ends. CDR1 and CDR2 (SGHTA, FQGTGA) derive from the germline V gene. The donors were healthy, HIV-negative adults with no recently reported acute infections or vaccinations. Every donor was a Caucasian adult residing in Nashville, Tennessee, USA. CD4+ T cells were enriched by magnetic negative selection, after which naive cells were positively selected on CD45RA and the negative fraction was taken as the memory subset. Blood was collected by leukapheresis, and PBMCs were isolated by Ficoll-Histopaque density gradient centrifugation and then cryopreserved in liquid nitrogen vapor phase. Analytical flow cytometry was used to check the purity and quantity of every magnetically sorted T cell population. Each sorted fraction had its genomic DNA isolated and then quantified by UV absorbance on a Nanodrop 2000c.

Worth noting for this clone: What antigen it recognizes has not been identified. No qualities accompany the bases; no much larger clone lies one base away.

General conclusions and limits of the study: Incomplete sequencing was indicated by rarefaction of sorted-subset datasets, despite the large sequencing depth. Estimated clonotype richness was generally larger for naive than for memory subsets. Based on pairwise subsampling, the degree of clonotype sharing among donors was expected to be affected by sequencing depth. Compared with non-shared clonotypes, clonotypes shared by all four sorted-subset donors had higher generation probabilities. Sampling was limited to blood, and TCR repertoires in tissue likely differ from TCR repertoires in blood. Across several donors, around 5% of naive CD4, roughly 3.3% of naive CD8, under 2.5% of memory CD4, and under 0.45% of memory CD8 clonotypes were shared. The genetic and exposure-history diversity represented was limited by the small number of donors.

Using the deep immunoSEQ assay, TCR CDR3 regions were amplified from genomic DNA by multiplex PCR. Extracted genomic DNA from each cell subset was distributed evenly across all wells of several immunoSEQ 96-well plates, and each plate was treated as a replicate. For sorted subsets, each replicate PCR was loaded with 200 to 250 ng genomic DNA, equivalent to 30,000 or so T cell genomes. The purified libraries were quantified using a Qubit 3.0 fluorometer, sized with a Bioanalyzer 2100, and then quantified again using the KAPA Library Quantification kit. Every immunoSEQ 96-well plate was sequenced on a separate single-read 150-cycle Illumina NextSeq 550 flow cell. The paper's processing steps were these. Because only junctional sequences without quality scores were contained in the immunoSEQ output, filtering matching that applied to full-length reads could not be performed. To assign V/J genes and CDR3, sequences were annotated against IMGT germline references using PyIR, a Python wrapper for IgBLAST v1.9. Reads with weak V/J assignments (E-value above 1e-6), missing CDR3, stop codons, out-of-frame junctions, or ambiguous translated residues were removed. V3J clonotypes were defined by identical inferred V gene, J gene, and CDR3 amino acid sequence. Percentage overlap between repertoires was computed as shared unique clonotypes divided by the size of the smaller repertoire. Repertoire richness was assessed with RTK rarefaction, the Chao1 estimator, and Recon v2.1 estimates of unobserved clonotypes. OLGA was used to compute generation probabilities for all TCRbeta clonotypes that the gDNA method yielded from a handful of donors. TCRdb mirrors the immuneACCESS table, restricted to in-frame sequences. Some clones are absent from its copies; in checked studies, under half trace to an unresolved V gene, and the reason for the others is unknown. The V and J calls and the clone size are those of that table, but D and trimming were determined from the DNA. The sample has some 1.1 million clones on record, around 77% of them singletons. Clones ranked in the top ten supply approximately 0.9% of the sample.

Specimen: memory CD4+ T cells from PBMCs. The sample's cell subset or site label is to be understood as: CD45RA-negative fraction. The receptor was isolated from a young man in good health. Some clones in this sample may be carry-over from other donors' samples. The sequence links TRBV7-3 to TRBJ2-3, and possibly TRBD2, on 5 matching bases. The DNA is TGTGCCAGCAGCTTGCCAGGCGGGCGCACAGATACGCAGTATTTT. The resulting protein is CASSLPGGRTDTQYF.